This TCR beta chain was recovered during a study of T cell changes during pregnancy in multiple sclerosis. Profiling relied on immunoSEQ multiplex PCR, and the TCRdb table lists in-frame clones only, not all of them. This table has roughly 30,000 clones, approximately 94% appearing once. Germline V gene lookup returns CDR1 SGDLS and CDR2 YYNGEE. Trimming pared 1 base from V and 5 bases from J, leaving 7 bases between. The CDR3 runs to 13 residues. The clonotype comes from a female donor with multiple sclerosis, enrolled in a pregnancy study. This sample comprised CD4+ T cells from peripheral blood mononuclear cells, obtained in the second trimester of pregnancy. This chain links TRBV9 with TRBJ2-1; unclear D gene. The chain's CDR3 is CASSVNINNEQFF. CDR3 coding DNA: TGTGCCAGCAGCGTAAACATTAACAATGAGCAGTTCTTC.